This T cell receptor (beta chain) was profiled in a study of cytomegalovirus exposure and HLA in healthy donors. General study points: Relative to equally common others, HLA-associated TCR beta chains showed greater clonal expansion in a later analysis.

As to this clone: The antigen is unknown.

Healthy people donating bone marrow made up the donors. It was with 60 Vbeta and 13 Jbeta primers that the PCR ran. Measured with immunoSEQ multiplex PCR; TCRdb has only the in-frame clones, and not every one. This table has 160,000 or so clones, under 85% appearing once. The CDR3 is 14 residues long. CDR1 SNHLY and CDR2 FYNNEI come from the germline V gene. V shed 2 bases and J shed 2 bases, with 8 bases lying between them. The source of this sequence is a human donor in good health. The gene calls are TRBV2 and TRBJ2-3; D remains unclear. Source material: PBMCs. The CDR3 DNA sequence: TGTGCCAGCAGTGAACAGTTCTCCACAGATACGCAGTATTTT. Its translation: CASSEQFSTDTQYF.